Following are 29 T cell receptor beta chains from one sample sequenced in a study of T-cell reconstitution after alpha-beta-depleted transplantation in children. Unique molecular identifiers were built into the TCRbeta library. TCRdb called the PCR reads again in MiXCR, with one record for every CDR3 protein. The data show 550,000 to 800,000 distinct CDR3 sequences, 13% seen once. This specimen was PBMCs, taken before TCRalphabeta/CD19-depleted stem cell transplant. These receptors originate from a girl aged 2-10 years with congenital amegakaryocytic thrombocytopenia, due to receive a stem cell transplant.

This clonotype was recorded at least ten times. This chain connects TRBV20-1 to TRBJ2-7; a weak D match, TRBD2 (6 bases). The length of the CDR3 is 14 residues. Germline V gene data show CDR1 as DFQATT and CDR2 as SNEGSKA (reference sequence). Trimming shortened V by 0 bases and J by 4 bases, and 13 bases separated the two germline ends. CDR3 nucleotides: TGCAGTGCTAGAGAGTCCCTGGGGGGTTACGAGCAGTACTTC. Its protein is CSARESLGGYEQYF.

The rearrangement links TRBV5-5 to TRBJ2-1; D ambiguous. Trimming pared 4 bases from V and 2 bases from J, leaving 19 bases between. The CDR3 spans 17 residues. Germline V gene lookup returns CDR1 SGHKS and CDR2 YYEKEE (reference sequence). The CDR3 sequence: CASSQSFAGTPYNEQFF. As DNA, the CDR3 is TGTGCCAGCAGCCAGAGCTTTGCAGGAACCCCCTACAATGAGCAGTTCTTC.

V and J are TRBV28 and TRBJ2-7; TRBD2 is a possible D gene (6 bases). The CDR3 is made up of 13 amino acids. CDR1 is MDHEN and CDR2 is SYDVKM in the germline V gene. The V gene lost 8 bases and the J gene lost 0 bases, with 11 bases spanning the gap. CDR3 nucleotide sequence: TGTGCCAGCGGCCCCGGGGGCTCCTACGAGCAGTACTTC. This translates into CASGPGGSYEQYF.

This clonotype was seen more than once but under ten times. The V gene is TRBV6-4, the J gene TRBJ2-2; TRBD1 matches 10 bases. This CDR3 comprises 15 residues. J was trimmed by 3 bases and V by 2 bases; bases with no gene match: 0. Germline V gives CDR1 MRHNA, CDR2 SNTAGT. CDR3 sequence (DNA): TGTGCCAGCAGTGACGGGACAGGGGACACCGGGGAGCTGTTTTTT. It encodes CASSDGTGDTGELFF.

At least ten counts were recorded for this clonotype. DNA of the CDR3: TGTGCCATCAGTGAGTCTGTAGGGGCGGCGCGCAACACTGAAGCTTTCTTT. Its translation is CAISESVGAARNTEAFF. V is TRBV10-3 and J is TRBJ1-1, with D possibly being TRBD1 (5 bases). Trimming removed 0 bases at V and 2 bases at J, with 16 bases between. Germline V CDR1 and CDR2: ENHRY, SYGVKD. This CDR3 is built from 17 residues.

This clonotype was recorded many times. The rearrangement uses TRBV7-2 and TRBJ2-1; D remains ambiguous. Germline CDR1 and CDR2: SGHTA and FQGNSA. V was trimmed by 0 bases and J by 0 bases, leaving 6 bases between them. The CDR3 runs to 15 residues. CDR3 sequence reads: CASSLATGSYNEQFF. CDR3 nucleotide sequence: TGTGCCAGCAGCTTAGCAACCGGCTCCTACAATGAGCAGTTCTTC.

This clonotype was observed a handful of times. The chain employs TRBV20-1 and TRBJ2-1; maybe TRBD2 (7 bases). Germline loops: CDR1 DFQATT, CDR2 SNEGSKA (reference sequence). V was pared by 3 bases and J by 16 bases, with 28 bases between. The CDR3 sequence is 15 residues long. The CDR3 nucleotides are TGCAGTGCTAGCCACAGGGCAGGAGGTGCGGGGGCCTGTTTCTTC. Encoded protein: CSASHRAGGAGACFF.

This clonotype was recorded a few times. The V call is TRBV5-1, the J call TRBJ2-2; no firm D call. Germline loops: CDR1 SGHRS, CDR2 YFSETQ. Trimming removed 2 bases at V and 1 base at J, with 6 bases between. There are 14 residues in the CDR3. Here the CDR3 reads CASSLSMNTGELFF. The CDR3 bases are TGCGCCAGCAGCTTATCTATGAACACCGGGGAGCTGTTTTTT. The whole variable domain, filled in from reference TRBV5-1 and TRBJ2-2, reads KAGVTQTPRYLIKTRGQQVTLSCSPISGHRSVSWYQQTPGQGLQFLFEYFSETQRNKGNFPGRFSGRQFSNSRSEMNVSTLELGDSALYLCASSLSMNTGELFFGEGSRLTVL.

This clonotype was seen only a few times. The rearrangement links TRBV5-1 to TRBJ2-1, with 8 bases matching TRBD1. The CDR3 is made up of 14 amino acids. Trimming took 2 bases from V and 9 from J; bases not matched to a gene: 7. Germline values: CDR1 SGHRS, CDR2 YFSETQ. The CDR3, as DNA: TGCGCCAGCAGCTTAGGACAGGGTTGGGGTGAGCAGTTCTTC. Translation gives CASSLGQGWGEQFF.

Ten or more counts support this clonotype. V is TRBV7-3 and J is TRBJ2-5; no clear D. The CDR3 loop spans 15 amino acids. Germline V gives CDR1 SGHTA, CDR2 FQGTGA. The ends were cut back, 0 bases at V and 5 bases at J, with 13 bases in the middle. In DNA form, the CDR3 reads TGTGCCAGCAGCTTAACAAGTGTTGTTACTGAGACCCAGTACTTC. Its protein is CASSLTSVVTETQYF.

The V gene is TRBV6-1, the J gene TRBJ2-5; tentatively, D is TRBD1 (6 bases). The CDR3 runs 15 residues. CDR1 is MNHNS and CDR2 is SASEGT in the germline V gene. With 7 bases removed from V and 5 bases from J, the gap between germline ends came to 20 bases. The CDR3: CASTPFGGGWETQYF. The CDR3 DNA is TGTGCCAGCACTCCCTTTGGGGGCGGGTGGGAGACCCAGTACTTC.

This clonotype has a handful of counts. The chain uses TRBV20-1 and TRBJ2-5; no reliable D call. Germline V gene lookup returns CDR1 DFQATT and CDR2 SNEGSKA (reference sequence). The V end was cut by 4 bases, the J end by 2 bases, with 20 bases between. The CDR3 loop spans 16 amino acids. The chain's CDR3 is CSAKPLHMDQQETQYF. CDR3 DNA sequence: TGCAGTGCTAAACCCCTACATATGGACCAACAAGAGACCCAGTACTTC.

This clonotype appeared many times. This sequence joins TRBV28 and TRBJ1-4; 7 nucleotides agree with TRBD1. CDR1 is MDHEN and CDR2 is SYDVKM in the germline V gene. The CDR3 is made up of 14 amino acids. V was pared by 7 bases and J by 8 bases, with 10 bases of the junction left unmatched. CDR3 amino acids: CASNLYRTGEKLFF. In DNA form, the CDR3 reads TGTGCCAGCAACCTCTATAGGACAGGAGAAAAACTGTTTTTT.

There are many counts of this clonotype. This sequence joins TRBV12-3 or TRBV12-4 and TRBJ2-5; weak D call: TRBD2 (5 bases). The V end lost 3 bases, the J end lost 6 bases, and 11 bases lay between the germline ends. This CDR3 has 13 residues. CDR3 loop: CASSLGEEQTQYF. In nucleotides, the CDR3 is TGTGCCAGCAGTTTGGGAGAGGAGCAGACCCAGTACTTC.

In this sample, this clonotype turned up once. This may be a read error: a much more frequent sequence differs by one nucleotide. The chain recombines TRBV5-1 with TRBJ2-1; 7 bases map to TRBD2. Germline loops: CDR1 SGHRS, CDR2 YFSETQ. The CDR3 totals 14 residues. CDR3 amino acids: CASSAARARGDELF. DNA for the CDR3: TGCGCCAGCAGCGCAGCAAGGGCCCGGGGGGATGAGCTCTTC.

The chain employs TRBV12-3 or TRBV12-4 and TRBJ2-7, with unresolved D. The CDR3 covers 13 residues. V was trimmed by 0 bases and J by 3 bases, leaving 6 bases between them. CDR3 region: CASSLAEYYEQYF. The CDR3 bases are TGTGCCAGCAGTTTAGCAGAGTACTACGAGCAGTACTTC.

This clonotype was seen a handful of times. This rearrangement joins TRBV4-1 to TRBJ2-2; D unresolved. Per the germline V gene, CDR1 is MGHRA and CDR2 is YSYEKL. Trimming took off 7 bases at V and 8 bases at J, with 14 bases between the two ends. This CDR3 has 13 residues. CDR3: CASNGVGRGELFF. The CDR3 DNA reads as TGCGCCAGCAATGGGGTCGGCAGGGGGGAGCTGTTTTTT.

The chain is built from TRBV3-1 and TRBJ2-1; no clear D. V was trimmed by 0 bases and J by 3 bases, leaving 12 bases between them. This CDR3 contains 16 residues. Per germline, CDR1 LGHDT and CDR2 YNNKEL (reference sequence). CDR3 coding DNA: TGTGCCAGCAGCCAAGACGGCACTCGCTTCTACAATGAGCAGTTCTTC. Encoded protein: CASSQDGTRFYNEQFF.

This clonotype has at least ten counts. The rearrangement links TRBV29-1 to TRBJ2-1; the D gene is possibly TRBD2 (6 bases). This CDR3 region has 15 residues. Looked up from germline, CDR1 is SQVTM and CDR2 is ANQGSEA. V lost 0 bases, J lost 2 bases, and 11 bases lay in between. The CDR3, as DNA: TGCAGCGTTGAAGATCGACTAGAAACCTACAATGAGCAGTTCTTC. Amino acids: CSVEDRLETYNEQFF.

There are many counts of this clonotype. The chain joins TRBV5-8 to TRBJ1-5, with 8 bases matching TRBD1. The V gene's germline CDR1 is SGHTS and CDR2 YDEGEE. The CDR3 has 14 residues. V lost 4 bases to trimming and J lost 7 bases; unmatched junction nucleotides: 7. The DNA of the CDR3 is TGTGCCAGCAGCGGTGAGACAGGGGACCAGCCCCAGCATTTT. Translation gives CASSGETGDQPQHF.

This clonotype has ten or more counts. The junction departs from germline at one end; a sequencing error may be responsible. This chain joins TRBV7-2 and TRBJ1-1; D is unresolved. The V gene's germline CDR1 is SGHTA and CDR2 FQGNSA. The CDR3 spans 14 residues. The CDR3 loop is CASSLAPQSHPNFF. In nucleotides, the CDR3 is TGTGCCAGCAGCTTAGCCCCACAGAGTCACCCCAATTTTTTT.

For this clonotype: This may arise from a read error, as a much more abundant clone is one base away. CDR3 residues: CASSLRETSTDTQHF. The CDR3 bases are TGCGCCAGCAGCTTGAGGGAAACTAGCACAGATACGCAGCATTTT. V gene TRBV5-1 combines with J gene TRBJ2-3; D unresolved. The end of the DNA aligns better with TRBJ1-5, so the J call may be wrong. Germline loops: CDR1 SGHRS, CDR2 YFSETQ. This CDR3 has 15 residues.

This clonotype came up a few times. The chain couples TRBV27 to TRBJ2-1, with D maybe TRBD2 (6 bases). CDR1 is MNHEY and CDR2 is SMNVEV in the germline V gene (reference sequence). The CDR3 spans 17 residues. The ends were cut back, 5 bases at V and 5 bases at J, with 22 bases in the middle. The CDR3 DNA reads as TGTGCCAGCAGTCTTCGTGCCACGTGGAGGGGCCACAATGAGCAGTTCTTC. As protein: CASSLRATWRGHNEQFF.

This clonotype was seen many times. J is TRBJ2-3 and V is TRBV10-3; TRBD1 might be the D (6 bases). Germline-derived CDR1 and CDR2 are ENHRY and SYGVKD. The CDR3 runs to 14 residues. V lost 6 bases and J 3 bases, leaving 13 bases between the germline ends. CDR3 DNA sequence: TGTGCCATCAGGGTAACAGGGACAACAGATACGCAGTATTTT. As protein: CAIRVTGTTDTQYF.

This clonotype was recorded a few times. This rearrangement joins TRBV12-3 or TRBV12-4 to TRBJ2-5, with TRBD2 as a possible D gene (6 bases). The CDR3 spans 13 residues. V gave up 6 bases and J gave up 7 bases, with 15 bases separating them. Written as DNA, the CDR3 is TGTGCCAGCAGCGAAGAGACTAGATGGACCCAGTACTTC. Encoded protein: CASSEETRWTQYF.

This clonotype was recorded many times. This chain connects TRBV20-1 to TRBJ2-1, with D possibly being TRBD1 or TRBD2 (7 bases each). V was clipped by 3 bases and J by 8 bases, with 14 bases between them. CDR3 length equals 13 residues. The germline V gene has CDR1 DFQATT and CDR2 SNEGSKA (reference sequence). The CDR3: CSASTQGGDEQFF. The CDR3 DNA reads TGCAGTGCTAGTACTCAGGGGGGGGATGAGCAGTTCTTC.

For the CDR3, the DNA is TGTGCCAGCAGTCAACAAGGAAGTCAAGAGACCCAGTACTTC. It codes for CASSQQGSQETQYF. The rearrangement uses TRBV7-2 and TRBJ2-5, with D unresolved. CDR3 size: 14 residues. Trimming cost V 6 bases and J 2 bases, with 13 bases left between them. Per the germline V gene, CDR1 is SGHTA and CDR2 is FQGNSA.

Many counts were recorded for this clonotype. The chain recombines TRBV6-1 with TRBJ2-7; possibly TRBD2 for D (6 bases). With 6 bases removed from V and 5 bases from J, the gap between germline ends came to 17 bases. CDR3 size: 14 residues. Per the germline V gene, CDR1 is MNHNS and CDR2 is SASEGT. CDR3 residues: CASSTGASDHEQYF. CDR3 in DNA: TGTGCCAGCAGCACGGGAGCGTCTGATCACGAGCAGTACTTC.

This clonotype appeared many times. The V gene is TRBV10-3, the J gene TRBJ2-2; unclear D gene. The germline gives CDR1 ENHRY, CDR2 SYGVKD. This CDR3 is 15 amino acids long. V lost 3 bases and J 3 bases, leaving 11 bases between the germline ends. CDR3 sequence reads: CAISDVRADTGELFF. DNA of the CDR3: TGTGCCATCAGTGATGTCCGGGCAGACACCGGGGAGCTGTTTTTT.